The 10 T cell receptor beta chains reported below all come from one sample, sequenced in a study of T cell responses to AZD1222 COVID-19 vaccine. TCRdb's table, derived via immunoSEQ multiplex PCR, lists solely in-frame clones and lacks some. Of more than 120,000 clones detected, roughly 90% appear once; the ten largest clones hold 1.5% to 2%. Sequenced material: peripheral blood, taken 28 days after the second AZD1222 dose. The receptor set was obtained from an adult who received the AZD1222 COVID-19 vaccine.

This rearrangement joins TRBV7-2 to TRBJ2-1, with D perhaps matching TRBD1 (6 bases). The length of the CDR3 is 16 residues. Trimming shortened V by 5 bases and J by 8 bases, and 22 bases separated the two germline ends. In germline, CDR1 is SGHTA, CDR2 FQGNSA. CDR3 sequence (DNA): TGTGCCAGCAGCCGCTCCAGGGGCCGCGCGGGCGATGAGCAGTTCTTC. Translation gives CASSRSRGRAGDEQFF. The whole variable domain, filled in from reference TRBV7-2 and TRBJ2-1, reads GAGVSQSPSNKVTEKGKDVELRCDPISGHTALYWYRQSLGQGLEFLIYFQGNSAPDKSGLPSDRFSAERTGGSVSTLTIQRTQQEDSAVYLCASSRSRGRAGDEQFFGPGTRLTVL.

This chain connects TRBV24-1 to TRBJ2-5; D not resolved. CDR1 is KGHDR, CDR2 SFDVKD, per germline. The CDR3 has 14 amino acids. The V end was cut by 4 bases, the J end by 5 bases, with 13 bases between. The CDR3 loop reads CATSEPQTSETQYF. DNA for the CDR3: TGTGCCACCAGTGAACCCCAGACGAGTGAGACCCAGTACTTC.

This chain joins TRBV5-4 and TRBJ1-2; D is unclear. V lost 2 bases, J lost 0 bases, and 20 bases lay in between. Germline V gene sequence: CDR1 SGHNT, CDR2 YYREEE (reference sequence). The CDR3 has 18 amino acids. CDR3 nucleotide sequence: TGTGCCAGCAGCTTCCCTACTTCCGGGGTTGGACCTAACTATGGCTACACCTTC. Residues: CASSFPTSGVGPNYGYTF.

The chain joins TRBV30 to TRBJ1-1; the match to TRBD1 covers 7 bases. The germline V gene has CDR1 GTSNPN and CDR2 SVGIG (reference sequence). The junction had 6 bases not matched to a gene; V was cut back by 4 bases and J by 4 bases. The CDR3 has 13 amino acids. The CDR3 DNA reads TGTGCCTGGACTAACGGACAGGCCACTGAAGCTTTCTTT. It translates to CAWTNGQATEAFF.

The chain links TRBV9 to TRBJ2-1, with 10 positions matching TRBD1. Germline V lookup: CDR1 SGDLS, CDR2 YYNGEE. The J segment lost 6 bases and the V segment lost 4 bases, leaving 10 bases of the junction unmatched. The CDR3 is made up of 16 amino acids. Here the CDR3 reads CASSLSTGTGVNEQFF. The CDR3 nucleotides read TGTGCCAGCAGCTTATCCACCGGGACAGGGGTCAATGAGCAGTTCTTC.

The chain combines TRBV21-1 with TRBJ2-2. TRBV21-1 is shown as a pseudogene. The CDR3 spans 13 residues. CDR3 nucleotide sequence: TGTGCCAGCGTAGTCCCGGACCAGGGGGAGCTGTTTTTT. Its protein product is CASVVPDQGELFF.

The chain combines TRBV10-3 with TRBJ2-5, with D possibly being TRBD1 (6 bases). This CDR3 has 14 amino acids. Trimming shortened V by 2 bases and J by 2 bases, and 9 bases separated the two germline ends. CDR1 and CDR2 (germline): ENHRY, SYGVKD. CDR3 nucleotide sequence: TGTGCCATCAGTGAGCCAGGGGAGCAAGAGACCCAGTACTTC. Amino acid sequence: CAISEPGEQETQYF.

The rearrangement uses TRBV10-2 and TRBJ1-5; D is unresolved. The germline gives CDR1 WSHSY, CDR2 SAAADI. Trimming took off 2 bases at V and 7 bases at J, with 9 bases between the two ends. The CDR3 has 13 residues. The CDR3 is CASSEVSPQPQHF. The CDR3, as DNA: TGCGCCAGCAGTGAGGTGTCGCCGCAGCCCCAGCATTTT.

This clone occurred once. The chain couples TRBV9 to TRBJ2-5, with 8 bases aligning to TRBD1. Losses at the gene ends were 2 bases for V and 5 bases for J; bases not matched to a gene: 8. The CDR3 covers 15 residues. The germline gives CDR1 SGDLS, CDR2 YYNGEE. The CDR3 region is CASSVTGTGWETQYF. CDR3 nucleotide sequence: TGTGCCAGCAGCGTCACCGGGACAGGATGGGAGACCCAGTACTTC. The whole variable domain, filled in from reference TRBV9 and TRBJ2-5, reads DSGVTQTPKHLITATGQRVTLRCSPRSGDLSVYWYQQSLDQGLQFLIQYYNGEERAKGNILERFSAQQFPDLHSELNLSSLELGDSALYFCASSVTGTGWETQYFGPGTRLLVL.

V gene TRBV6-5 combines with J gene TRBJ1-6; the match to TRBD1 covers 7 bases. The V gene end was trimmed by 5 bases and the J gene end by 3 bases; junction bases not matched to a gene: 4. CDR1 and CDR2 (germline): MNHEY, SVGAGI. The CDR3 consists of 15 residues. CDR3 amino acids: CASSRTGDYNSPLHF. DNA for the CDR3: TGTGCCAGCAGTAGGACAGGAGACTATAATTCACCCCTCCACTTT.